This record covers a single TCR beta chain. The CDR3 loop spans 14 amino acids. Losses at the gene ends were 4 bases for V and 4 bases for J; bases not matched to a gene: 4. Per the germline V gene, CDR1 is SGHRS and CDR2 is YFSETQ. Original methodology: Reference gene primer amplification gave nucleated cell count estimates. The table came from immunoSEQ multiplex PCR; TCRdb's copy has only in-frame clones and leaves some out. D and trimming come from the DNA, and the V and J calls and clone size come from that table. The sample shows fewer than 300,000 clones, 65% to 90% of them seen only once. The entry originates in a study of blood T cell repertoires in COVID-19. Study background: Sites across the United States, Italy and Spain contributed samples from acute and convalescent COVID-19. PBMCs, B-cell-depleted T cells, or T cells were the source of the cDNA or gDNA that made up the material.

The V and J genes are TRBV5-1 and TRBJ1-3; 8 nucleotides match TRBD1. Sequenced: peripheral blood. This receptor was taken from a man aged 45 to 65 with active or convalescent COVID-19. DNA for the CDR3: TGCGCCAGCAGCCCAGGGGGCACCGGAAACACCATATATTTT. This gives the protein CASSPGGTGNTIYF.